This TCR beta chain was sequenced in a study of T cell responses to AZD1222 COVID-19 vaccine. At the level of the study: Doses given second, at about 4 or about 12 weeks, were pooled. Overall study findings and caveats: CD4 TCRs associated with vaccination spanned spike, dominating at 160-218 and 743-854. Sampling captured repertoires only after the peak T cell response. Just six people given AZD1222 tested seropositive at baseline.

The protocol was immunoSEQ multiplex PCR, while the TCRdb copy is restricted to in-frame clones and leaves out a portion. This repertoire shows roughly 80,000 clones, about 92% found once; its top ten account for 4% to 5%. About this clone: The target antigen is unknown.

This CDR3 region has 15 residues. CDR1 and CDR2 (germline): MNHEY, SVGAGI. Trimming cost V 4 bases and J 6 bases; bases outside gene matches: 8. This sequence joins TRBV6-5 and TRBJ1-4; 7 nucleotides align to TRBD1. This sequence originates from an adult in good health. The material sequenced was peripheral blood, taken on day 0 of AZD1222 vaccination. The CDR3 DNA reads TGTGCCAGCAGTTTTTCAGGGGGTAGGGATGAAAAACTGTTTTTT. It is translated as CASSFSGGRDEKLFF.